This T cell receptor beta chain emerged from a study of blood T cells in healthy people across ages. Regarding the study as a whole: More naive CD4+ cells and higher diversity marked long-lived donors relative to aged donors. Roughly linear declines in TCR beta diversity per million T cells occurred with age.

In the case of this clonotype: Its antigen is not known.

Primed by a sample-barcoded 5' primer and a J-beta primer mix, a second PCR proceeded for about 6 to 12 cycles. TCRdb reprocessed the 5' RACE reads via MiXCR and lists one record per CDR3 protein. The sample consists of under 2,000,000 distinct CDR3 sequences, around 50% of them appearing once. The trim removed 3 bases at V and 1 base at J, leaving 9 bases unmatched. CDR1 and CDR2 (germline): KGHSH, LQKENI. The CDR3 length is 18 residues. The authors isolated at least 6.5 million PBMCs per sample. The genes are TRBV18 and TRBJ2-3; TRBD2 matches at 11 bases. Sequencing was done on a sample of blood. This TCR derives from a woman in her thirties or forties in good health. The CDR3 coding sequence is TGTGCCAGCTCACCGGCGGCTAGCGGGGGGCCTCGCACAGATACGCAGTATTTT. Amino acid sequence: CASSPAASGGPRTDTQYF.